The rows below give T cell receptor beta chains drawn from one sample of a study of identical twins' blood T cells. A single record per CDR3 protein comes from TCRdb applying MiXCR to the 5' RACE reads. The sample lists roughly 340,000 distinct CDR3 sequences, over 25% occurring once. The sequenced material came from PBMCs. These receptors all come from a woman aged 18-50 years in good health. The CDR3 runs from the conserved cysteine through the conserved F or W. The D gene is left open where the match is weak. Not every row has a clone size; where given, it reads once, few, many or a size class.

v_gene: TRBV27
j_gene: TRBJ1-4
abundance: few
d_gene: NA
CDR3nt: TGTGCCAGCAGTTTTTGGTCGAGGCCTGCAACTAATGAAAAACTGTTTTTT
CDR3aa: CASSFWSRPATNEKLFF

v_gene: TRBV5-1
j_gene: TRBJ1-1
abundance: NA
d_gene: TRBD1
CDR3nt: TGCGCCAGCAGCTTGGATACGGCAGGGGGGACTGAAGCTTTCTTT
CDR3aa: CASSLDTAGGTEAFF

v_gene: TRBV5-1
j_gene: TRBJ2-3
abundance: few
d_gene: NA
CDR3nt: TGCGCCAGCAGCCCGGATCTGGGAATCACTAGCACAGATACGCAGTATTTT
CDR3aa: CASSPDLGITSTDTQYF

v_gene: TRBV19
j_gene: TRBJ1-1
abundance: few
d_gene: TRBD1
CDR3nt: TGTGCCAGTAGTTCGGACAGGGCACGTATCTTT
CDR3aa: CASSSDRARIF

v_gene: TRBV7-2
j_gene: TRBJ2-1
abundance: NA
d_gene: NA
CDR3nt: TGTGCCAGCAGCTTACAAGGTGGGGACGAGCAGTTCTTC
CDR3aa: CASSLQGGDEQFF

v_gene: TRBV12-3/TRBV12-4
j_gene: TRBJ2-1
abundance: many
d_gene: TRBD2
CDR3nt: TGTGCCAGCTCTACTCAGCGGGAGTCCAATGAGCAGTTCTTC
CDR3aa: CASSTQRESNEQFF

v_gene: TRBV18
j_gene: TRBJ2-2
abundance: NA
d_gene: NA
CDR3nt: TGTGCCAGCTCACCACGCCTAGCACTAAACACCGGGGAGCTGTTTTTT
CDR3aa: CASSPRLALNTGELFF

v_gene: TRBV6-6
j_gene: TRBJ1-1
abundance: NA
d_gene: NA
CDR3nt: TGTGCCAGCAGTCACGAACAGGTAGCTAGGACTGAAGCTTTCTTT
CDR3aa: CASSHEQVARTEAFF

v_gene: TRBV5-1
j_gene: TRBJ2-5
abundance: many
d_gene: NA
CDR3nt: TGCGCCAGCAGCTACTCTAGGGGCGAGACCCAGTACTTC
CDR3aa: CASSYSRGETQYF

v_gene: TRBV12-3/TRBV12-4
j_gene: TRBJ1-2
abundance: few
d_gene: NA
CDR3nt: TGTGCCAGCAGTAGACAGTATGGCTACACCTTC
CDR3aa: CASSRQYGYTF

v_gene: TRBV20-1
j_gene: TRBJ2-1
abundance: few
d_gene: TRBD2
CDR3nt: TGCAGTGCTAGAGATCAAGTAGCGGGAGTGTACAATGAGCAGTTCTTC
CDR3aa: CSARDQVAGVYNEQFF

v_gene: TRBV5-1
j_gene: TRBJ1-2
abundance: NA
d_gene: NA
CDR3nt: TGCGCCAGCAGCTTGGAGTCGGCCCATGGCTACACCTTC
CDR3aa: CASSLESAHGYTF

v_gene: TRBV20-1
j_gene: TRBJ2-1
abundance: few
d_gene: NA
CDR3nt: TGCAGTGCTAGTGCCCAGCAAAACTACAATGAGCAGTTCTTC
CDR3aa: CSASAQQNYNEQFF

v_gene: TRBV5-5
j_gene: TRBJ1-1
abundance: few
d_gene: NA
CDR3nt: TGTGCCAGCAGCTTGGGGGGGACACTGAACACTGAAGCTTTCTTT
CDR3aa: CASSLGGTLNTEAFF

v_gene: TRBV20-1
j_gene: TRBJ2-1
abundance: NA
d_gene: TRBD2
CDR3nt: TGCAGTGCTATTCTGGCGGGGGGACACAATGAGCAGTTCTTC
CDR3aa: CSAILAGGHNEQFF

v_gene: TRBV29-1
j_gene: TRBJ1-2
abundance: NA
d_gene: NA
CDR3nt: TGCAGCGTTCCCCGGGAGATCGGAGACTATGGCTACACCTTC
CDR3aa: CSVPREIGDYGYTF

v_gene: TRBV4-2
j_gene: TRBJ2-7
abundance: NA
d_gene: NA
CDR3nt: TGTGCCAGCAGCAAAAGCGGTCCCTACGAGCAGTACTTC
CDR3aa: CASSKSGPYEQYF

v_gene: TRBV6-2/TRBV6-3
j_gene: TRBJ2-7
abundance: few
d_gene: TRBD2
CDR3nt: TGTGCCAGCAGTAAGGTCAGCGGGAGAAGGTACTTC
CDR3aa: CASSKVSGRRYF

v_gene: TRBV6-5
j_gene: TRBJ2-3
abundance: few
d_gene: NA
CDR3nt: TGTGCCAGCAGTCGCAACAGCCCGGGGGCAACAACAGATACGCAGTATTTT
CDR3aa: CASSRNSPGATTDTQYF

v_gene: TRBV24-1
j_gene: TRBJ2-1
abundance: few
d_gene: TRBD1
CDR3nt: TGTGCCACCAGTGATCCGACCCGGACAGGCAACAATGAGCAGTTCTTC
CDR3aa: CATSDPTRTGNNEQFF

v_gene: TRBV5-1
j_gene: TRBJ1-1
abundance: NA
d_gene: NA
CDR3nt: TGCGCCAGCAGCTTTCAGGGTGGCACTGAAGCTTTCTTT
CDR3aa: CASSFQGGTEAFF

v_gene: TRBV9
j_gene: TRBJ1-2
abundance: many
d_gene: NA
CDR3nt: TGTGCCAGCAGCTCCGGCCATTCTGGCTACACCTTC
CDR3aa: CASSSGHSGYTF

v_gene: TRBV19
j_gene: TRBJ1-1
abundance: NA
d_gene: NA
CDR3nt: TGTGCCAGTAGTTATACAGAACTACTGAACACTGAAGCTTTCTTT
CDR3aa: CASSYTELLNTEAFF

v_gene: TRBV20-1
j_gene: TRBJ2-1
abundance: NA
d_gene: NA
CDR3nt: TGCAGTGCTAGGTATGCCGTGGGTGAGCAGTTCTTC
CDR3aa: CSARYAVGEQFF

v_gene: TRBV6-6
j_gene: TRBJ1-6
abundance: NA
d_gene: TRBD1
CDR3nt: TGTGCCAGCAGTTACCGACAGGGTGTAGGTTCACCCCTCCACTTT
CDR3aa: CASSYRQGVGSPLHF

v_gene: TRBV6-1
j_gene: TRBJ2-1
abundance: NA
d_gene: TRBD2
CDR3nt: TGTGCCAGCAGTGAAACCGGGACTAGCGGGGTTGAGCAGTTCTTC
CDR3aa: CASSETGTSGVEQFF

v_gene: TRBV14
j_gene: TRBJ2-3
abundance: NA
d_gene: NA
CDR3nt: TGTGCCAGCAGCCAAGATAGGGGCCCCTCTTCAAGGGTGGATACGCAGTATTTT
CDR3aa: CASSQDRGPSSRVDTQYF